This TCR beta chain was retrieved from a study of shared clonotypes between healthy human individuals (dated by TCRdb to the early 2020s). Turning to the overall study: Two women and three men aged 18 to 49 years were included in the cohort. For each donor, three plates each were used for CD4 naive and CD4 memory, two plates were used for CD8 naive, and one plate was used for CD8 memory. The study deeply sequenced blood TCR repertoires of five healthy adults to estimate repertoire size and the extent of clonotype sharing between individuals. To increase sequencing depth and limit assay-specific biases, TCR repertoire library preparation and sequencing were carried out by different laboratories using diverse techniques. Leukapheresis yielded between about 0.9 and 10 billion PBMCs per donor. On the study overall, not on this receptor specifically: Rarefaction of sorted-subset datasets indicated incomplete sequencing despite the large sequencing depth. Estimated clonotype richness was generally larger for naive than for memory subsets. Based on pairwise subsampling, the degree of clonotype sharing among donors was expected to be affected by sequencing depth. The small number of donors limited the genetic and exposure-history diversity represented. Higher generation probabilities were observed for clonotypes shared by all four sorted-subset donors than for non-shared clonotypes. Sampling was restricted to blood, and TCR repertoires in tissue are likely to differ from TCR repertoires in blood. Approximately 5% of naive CD4, more than 3% of naive CD8, around 2.3% of memory CD4, and around 0.4% of memory CD8 clonotypes were shared across a few donors.

TCR CDR3 regions were amplified from genomic DNA by multiplex PCR using the deep immunoSEQ assay. For each cell subset, the extracted genomic DNA was distributed evenly across all wells of several immunoSEQ 96-well plates, and each plate served as one replicate. For sorted subsets, roughly 0.2 ug genomic DNA, equal to 30,000 to 35,000 T cell genomes, was loaded into each replicate PCR. Purified libraries were measured with a Qubit 3.0 fluorometer, size-checked on a Bioanalyzer 2100, and measured again with the KAPA Library Quantification kit. Each immunoSEQ 96-well plate was sequenced on its own single-read 150-cycle Illumina NextSeq 550 flow cell. The authors' analysis ran thus. Because the immunoSEQ output included only junctional sequences and no quality scores, the filtering could not be the same as the filtering used for full-length reads. To assign V/J genes and CDR3, sequences were annotated against IMGT germline references using PyIR, a Python wrapper for IgBLAST v1.9. Reads were removed for weak V/J assignments (E-value above 1e-6), missing CDR3, stop codons, out-of-frame junctions, or ambiguous translated residues. V3J clonotypes were defined as sequences sharing an identical inferred V gene, J gene, and CDR3 amino acid sequence. The percentage overlap between two repertoires was calculated by dividing the number of shared unique clonotypes by the size of the smaller repertoire. Repertoire richness was assessed with RTK rarefaction, the Chao1 estimator, and Recon v2.1 estimates of unobserved clonotypes. OLGA was used to compute generation probabilities for all TCRbeta clonotypes that the gDNA method yielded from a handful of donors. In TCRdb, the immuneACCESS table is reduced to in-frame sequences with V and J assigned. These tables do not hold every clone; where another copy was compared, an unresolved V gene accounts for under half, and the others remain unexplained. For V, J and clone size, that table is used; D and trimming come from the DNA. For this sample the table gives roughly 770,000 clones, of which approximately 96% were detected only once. The ten largest account for less than 0.25% of the sample.

The V and J ends are trimmed by 2 bases and 2 bases, leaving 10 bases between them. The germline V gene sets CDR1 to SGHAT and CDR2 to FQNNGV. Spanning cysteine to phenylalanine, the CDR3 consists of 14 amino acids. The sequence is cut down to CDR3 DNA, 42 bases in frame from base 1. For the CD8 naive samples, CD45RO-negative cells were positively selected for CCR7, yielding a CD45RA+CCR7+ population from which TemRA cells were excluded. The donors were healthy, HIV-negative adults who had no recently reported acute infections or vaccinations. Only Caucasian adults living in Nashville, Tennessee, USA were represented among the donors. After blood collection by leukapheresis, PBMCs were isolated using Ficoll-Histopaque density gradient centrifugation and then cryopreserved in the vapor phase of liquid nitrogen. Analytical flow cytometry was used to check the purity and quantity of each magnetically sorted T cell population. Genomic DNA was isolated from each sorted fraction and quantified by UV absorbance on a Nanodrop 2000c.

Concerning this clone itself: The antigen it binds to is not known. Base-call qualities are not available, and no considerably larger clone is one nucleotide away.

This clonotype was sampled from a man between 25 and 39 years old in good health. The rearrangement combines TRBV11-2 with TRBJ2-7, with an unclear D gene assignment. The sequenced material came from naive CD8+ T cells sorted from blood. Reading the label with the study, this specimen's cell subset or site is: CD45RA+CCR7+. The nucleotide sequence reads TGTGCCAGCAGCTTACCAGGCCGGCCCTACGAGCAGTACTTC. The translation is CASSLPGRPYEQYF. Here the CDR3 is joined to the reference TRBV11-2 and TRBJ2-7 genes, and the full variable domain is: EAGVAQSPRYKIIEKRQSVAFWCNPISGHATLYWYQQILGQGPKLLIQFQNNGVVDDSQLPKDRFSAERLKGVDSTLKIQPAKLEDSAVYLCASSLPGRPYEQYFGPGTRLTVT.